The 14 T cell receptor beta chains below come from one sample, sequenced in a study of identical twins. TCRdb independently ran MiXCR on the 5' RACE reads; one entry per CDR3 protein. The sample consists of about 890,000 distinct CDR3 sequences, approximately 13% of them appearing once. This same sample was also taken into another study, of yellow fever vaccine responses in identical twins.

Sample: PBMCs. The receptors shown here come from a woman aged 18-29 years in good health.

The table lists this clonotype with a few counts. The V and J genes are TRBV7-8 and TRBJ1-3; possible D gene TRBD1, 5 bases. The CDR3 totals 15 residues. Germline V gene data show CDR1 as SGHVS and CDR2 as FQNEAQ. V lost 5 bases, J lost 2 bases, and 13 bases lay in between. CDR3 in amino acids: CASSPRRGPGNTIYF. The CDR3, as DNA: TGTGCCAGCAGCCCAAGGAGGGGCCCTGGAAACACCATATATTTT.

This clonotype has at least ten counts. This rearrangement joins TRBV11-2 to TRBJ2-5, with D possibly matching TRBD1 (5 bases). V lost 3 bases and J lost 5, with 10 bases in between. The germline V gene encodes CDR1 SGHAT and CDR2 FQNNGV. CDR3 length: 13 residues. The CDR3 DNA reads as TGTGCCAGCAGCTTTTCAGGGATGGAGACCCAGTACTTC. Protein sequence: CASSFSGMETQYF.

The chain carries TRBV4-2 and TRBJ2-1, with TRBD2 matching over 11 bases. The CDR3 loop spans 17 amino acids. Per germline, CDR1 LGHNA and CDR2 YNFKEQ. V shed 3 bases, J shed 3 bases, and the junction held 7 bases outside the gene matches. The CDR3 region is CASSQATSGGRYNEQFF. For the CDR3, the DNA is TGTGCCAGCAGCCAGGCTACTAGCGGGGGCCGCTACAATGAGCAGTTCTTC.

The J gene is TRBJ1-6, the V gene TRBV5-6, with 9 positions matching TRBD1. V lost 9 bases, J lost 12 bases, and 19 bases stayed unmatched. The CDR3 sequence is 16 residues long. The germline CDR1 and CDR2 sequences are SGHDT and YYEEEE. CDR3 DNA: TGTGCCATGAGCCCCGGCCTACAGGGGGCTGCGATACCCCTCCACTTT. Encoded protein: CAMSPGLQGAAIPLHF.

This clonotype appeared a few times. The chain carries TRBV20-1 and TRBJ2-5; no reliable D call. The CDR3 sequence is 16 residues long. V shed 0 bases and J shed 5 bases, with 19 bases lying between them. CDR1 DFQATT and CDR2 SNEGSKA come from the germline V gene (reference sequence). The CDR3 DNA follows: TGCAGTGCTAGAGATCCTTTGTCCCTCGTGGGGGAGACCCAGTACTTC. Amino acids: CSARDPLSLVGETQYF.

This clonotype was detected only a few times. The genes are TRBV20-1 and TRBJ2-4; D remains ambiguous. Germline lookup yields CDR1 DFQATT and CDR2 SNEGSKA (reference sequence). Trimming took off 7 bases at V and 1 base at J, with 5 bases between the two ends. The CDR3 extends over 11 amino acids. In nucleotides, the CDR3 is TGCAGTGTAGAGGCCAAAAACATTCAGTACTTC. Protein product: CSVEAKNIQYF.

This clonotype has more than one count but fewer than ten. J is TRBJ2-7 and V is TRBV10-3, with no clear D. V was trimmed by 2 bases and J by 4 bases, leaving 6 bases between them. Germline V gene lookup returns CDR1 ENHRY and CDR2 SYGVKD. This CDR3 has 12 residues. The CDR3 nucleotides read TGTGCCATCAGTGAGACCCCATACGAGCAGTACTTC. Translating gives CAISETPYEQYF.

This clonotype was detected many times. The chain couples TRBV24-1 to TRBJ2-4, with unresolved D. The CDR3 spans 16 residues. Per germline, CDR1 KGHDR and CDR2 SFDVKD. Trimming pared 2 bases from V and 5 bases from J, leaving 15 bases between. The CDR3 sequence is CATSDSQTTTQNIQYF. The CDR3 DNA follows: TGTGCCACCAGTGATTCCCAGACAACCACGCAAAACATTCAGTACTTC.

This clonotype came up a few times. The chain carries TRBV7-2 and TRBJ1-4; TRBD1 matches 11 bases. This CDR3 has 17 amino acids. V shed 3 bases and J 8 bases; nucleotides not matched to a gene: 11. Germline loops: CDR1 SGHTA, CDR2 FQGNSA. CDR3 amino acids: CASSFQGQGALWEKLFF. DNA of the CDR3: TGTGCCAGCAGCTTTCAAGGACAGGGGGCGTTGTGGGAAAAACTGTTTTTT.

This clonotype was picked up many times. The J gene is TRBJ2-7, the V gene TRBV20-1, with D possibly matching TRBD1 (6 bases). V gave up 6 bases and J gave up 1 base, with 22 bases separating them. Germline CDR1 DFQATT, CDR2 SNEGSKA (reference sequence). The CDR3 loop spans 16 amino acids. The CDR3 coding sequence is TGCAGTGCCGAAAACCACAGGGATCCCTCATCCTACGAGCAGTACGTC. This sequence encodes CSAENHRDPSSYEQYV.

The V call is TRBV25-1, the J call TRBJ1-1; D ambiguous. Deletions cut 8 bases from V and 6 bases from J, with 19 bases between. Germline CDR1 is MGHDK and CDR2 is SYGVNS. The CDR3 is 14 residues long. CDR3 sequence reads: CASLSLGDTAEAFF. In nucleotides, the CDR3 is TGTGCCAGCCTTAGTCTGGGCGATACGGCTGAAGCTTTCTTT.

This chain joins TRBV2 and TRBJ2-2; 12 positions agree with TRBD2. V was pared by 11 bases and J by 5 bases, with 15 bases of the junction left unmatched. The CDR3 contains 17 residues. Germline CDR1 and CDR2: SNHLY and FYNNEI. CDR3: CAFSLGLAGGRTGELFF. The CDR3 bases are TGTGCCTTCAGTTTAGGGCTAGCGGGGGGGCGGACCGGGGAGCTGTTTTTT.

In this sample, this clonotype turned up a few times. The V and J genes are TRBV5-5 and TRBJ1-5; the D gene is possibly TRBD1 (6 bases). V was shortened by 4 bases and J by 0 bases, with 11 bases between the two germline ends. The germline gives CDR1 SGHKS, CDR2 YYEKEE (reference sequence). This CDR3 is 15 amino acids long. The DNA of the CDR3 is TGTGCCAGCAGCCGGACAGCATATAGCAATCAGCCCCAGCATTTT. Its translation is CASSRTAYSNQPQHF.

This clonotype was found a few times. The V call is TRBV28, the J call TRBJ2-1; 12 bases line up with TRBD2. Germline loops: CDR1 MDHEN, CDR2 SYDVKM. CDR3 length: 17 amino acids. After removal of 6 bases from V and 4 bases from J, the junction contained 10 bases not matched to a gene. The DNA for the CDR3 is TGTGCCAGCAGCCCCTATACGACTAGCGGGGGATACAATGAGCAGTTCTTC. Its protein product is CASSPYTTSGGYNEQFF.